This passage covers 30 T cell receptor beta chains from one sample sequenced in a study of naive and memory T cell subsets. Both TRBC1 and TRBC2 were covered by a beta constant-region primer of two equimolar oligonucleotides. Each CDR3 protein is one row after TCRdb ran MiXCR on the UMI-ligation and nested PCR reads. There are 77,000 or so distinct CDR3 sequences in the sample; roughly 14% occur only once, and about 0.9% lies in the top ten. Specimen: central memory CD4+ T cells from blood. The receptors come from a human donor in good health.

This clonotype came up a few times. J is TRBJ1-1 and V is TRBV5-4; no clear D. Germline V CDR1 and CDR2: SGHNT, YYREEE (reference sequence). The CDR3 runs 14 residues. The V end was cut by 1 base, the J end by 4 bases, with 11 bases between. CDR3 coding DNA: TGTGCCAGCAGCTTGCCGGGGTATATCACTGAAGCTTTCTTT. This translates into CASSLPGYITEAFF.

This clonotype occurred a few times. The chain employs TRBV6-1 and TRBJ2-2; 11 positions match TRBD2. The germline V gene encodes CDR1 MNHNS and CDR2 SASEGT. This CDR3 has 17 amino acids. The V and J ends lost 6 bases and 1 base, in that order; junction bases with no gene match: 7. The CDR3 nucleotides read TGTGCCAGCAGGGGTGGGACTAGCGGAGAGAACACCGGGGAGCTGTTTTTT. The encoded protein is CASRGGTSGENTGELFF.

This clonotype was seen repeatedly, ten times or more. The chain combines TRBV20-1 with TRBJ2-3; the D is unclear. CDR1 is DFQATT, CDR2 SNEGSKA, per germline (reference sequence). The CDR3 consists of 16 residues. The CDR3 here is CSRLHFAKASTDTQYF. The CDR3 coding sequence is TGCAGCCGCCTCCATTTCGCGAAAGCAAGTACAGATACGCAGTATTTT.

This rearrangement joins TRBV5-4 to TRBJ2-3; weak D call: TRBD1 (5 bases). The germline V gene has CDR1 SGHNT and CDR2 YYREEE (reference sequence). V was pared by 5 bases and J by 5 bases, with 12 bases between. This CDR3 is built from 13 residues. As DNA, the CDR3 is TGTGCCAGCAGTCGTCCAGGGTTAGATACGCAGTATTTT. Its protein product is CASSRPGLDTQYF.

This chain connects TRBV28 to TRBJ2-7; D is undetermined. In germline, CDR1 is MDHEN, CDR2 SYDVKM. Between the trimmed V and J ends, which lost 11 bases and 6 bases, there was a span of 14 bases. CDR3 length: 11 residues. CDR3 DNA: TGTGCCGTCAAAGGAGAGTTCGAGCAGTACTTC. Translated: CAVKGEFEQYF.

This clonotype was seen a handful of times. The chain carries TRBV11-2 and TRBJ1-4, with TRBD1 as a possible D gene (5 bases). The ends were cut back, 1 base at V and 7 bases at J, with 16 bases in the middle. The germline V gene encodes CDR1 SGHAT and CDR2 FQNNGV. The CDR3 sequence is 16 residues long. CDR3 sequence reads: CASSLGAGGRGEKLFF. The CDR3 coding sequence is TGTGCCAGCAGCTTAGGCGCCGGAGGAAGGGGTGAAAAACTGTTTTTT. Supplemented by reference TRBV11-2 and TRBJ1-4, the full variable domain reads EAGVAQSPRYKIIEKRQSVAFWCNPISGHATLYWYQQILGQGPKLLIQFQNNGVVDDSQLPKDRFSAERLKGVDSTLKIQPAKLEDSAVYLCASSLGAGGRGEKLFFGSGTQLSVL.

The table lists this clonotype with many counts. The J gene is TRBJ2-1, the V gene TRBV7-2, with TRBD2 as a possible D gene (5 bases). Trimming removed 5 bases from V and 7 bases from J, with 9 bases in between. The CDR3 covers 12 residues. Germline CDR1 and CDR2: SGHTA and FQGNSA. CDR3 region: CASSGERNEQFF. CDR3 DNA: TGTGCCAGCAGCGGGGAGCGGAATGAGCAGTTCTTC.

The chain uses TRBV11-3 and TRBJ2-1; 10 bases fit TRBD2. Trimming cost V 1 base and J 2 bases; bases outside gene matches: 8. Looked up from germline, CDR1 is SGHNT and CDR2 is YENEEA. The CDR3 has 18 amino acids. As DNA, the CDR3 is TGTGCCAGCAGCTTAGGCGTAGCGGGAGGCCGTACCTACAATGAGCAGTTCTTC. It specifies CASSLGVAGGRTYNEQFF. The variable domain in full, completed from reference TRBV11-3 and TRBJ2-1, reads EAGVVQSPRYKIIEKKQPVAFWCNPISGHNTLYWYLQNLGQGPELLIRYENEEAVDDSQLPKDRFSAERLKGVDSTLKIQPAELGDSAVYLCASSLGVAGGRTYNEQFFGPGTRLTVL.

This clonotype was counted at least ten times. The J gene is TRBJ1-6, the V gene TRBV7-3; D ambiguous. The CDR3 length is 13 residues. Germline loops: CDR1 SGHTA, CDR2 FQGTGA. V was shortened by 1 base and J by 15 bases, with 13 bases between the two germline ends. DNA for the CDR3: TGTGCCAGCAGCTTAAAGATTGTGGAGATCCTCCACTTT. It is translated as CASSLKIVEILHF.

This clonotype turned up a few times. This chain joins TRBV9 and TRBJ2-3; D is unclear. There are 12 residues in the CDR3. Germline CDR1 reads SGDLS; CDR2 reads YYNGEE. The ends were cut back, 0 bases at V and 4 bases at J, with 3 bases in the middle. This CDR3 is CASSVGSDTQYF. CDR3 nucleotide sequence: TGTGCCAGCAGCGTAGGTTCAGATACGCAGTATTTT.

The V gene is TRBV20-1, the J gene TRBJ2-1; 9 bases are a match to TRBD2. Germline V CDR1 and CDR2: DFQATT, SNEGSKA (reference sequence). After removal of 0 bases from V and 5 bases from J, the junction contained 5 bases not matched to a gene. This CDR3 is 15 amino acids long. As DNA, the CDR3 is TGCAGTGCTAGAGACAGTAGCGGGAGCAACAATGAGCAGTTCTTC. It yields the protein CSARDSSGSNNEQFF.

In the case of this clonotype: A much larger clone lies a single base off, so this may be a read error. The rearrangement joins TRBV7-2 to TRBJ2-7; tentatively, D is TRBD1 (6 bases). The CDR3 loop spans 12 amino acids. From germline, CDR1 is SGHTA and CDR2 FQGNSA. The V gene lost 5 bases and the J gene lost 6 bases, with 11 bases spanning the gap. CDR3 amino acids: CASSVQGREQYF. CDR3 DNA sequence: TGTGCCAGCAGCGTTCAGGGGCGCGAGCAGTACTTC.

This chain connects TRBV12-5 to TRBJ1-2; D uncertain. The germline V and J ends were trimmed by 1 base and 3 bases, with 12 bases remaining between them. The CDR3 has 15 amino acids. Germline V gene sequence: CDR1 LGHNT, CDR2 FRNRAP. The CDR3: CASGLESRQYYGYTF. CDR3 DNA: TGTGCTAGTGGTTTGGAGAGCCGGCAGTACTATGGCTACACCTTC.

The sample holds a few counts of this clonotype. The chain uses TRBV20-1 and TRBJ2-2; D perhaps matches TRBD2 (6 bases). V lost 6 bases and J 1 base, leaving 15 bases between the germline ends. This CDR3 spans 15 amino acids. Germline CDR1 is DFQATT and CDR2 is SNEGSKA (reference sequence). The CDR3 bases are TGCAGTGCGCCCTCCGGGACTTGGAACACCGGGGAGCTGTTTTTT. As protein: CSAPSGTWNTGELFF.

This clonotype showed up just a few times. The chain joins TRBV25-1 to TRBJ2-7, with D possibly being TRBD2 (5 bases). V was clipped by 4 bases and J by 5 bases, with 9 bases between them. There are 12 residues in the CDR3. CDR1 MGHDK and CDR2 SYGVNS come from the germline V gene. The CDR3 protein is CASSAGLNEQYF. In DNA form, the CDR3 reads TGTGCCAGCAGTGCGGGGTTGAACGAGCAGTACTTC.

This clonotype has just a few counts. The chain joins TRBV29-1 to TRBJ1-4; D is ambiguous. This CDR3 spans 14 amino acids. With 4 bases removed from V and 7 bases from J, the gap between germline ends came to 16 bases. In germline, CDR1 is SQVTM, CDR2 ANQGSEA. The CDR3, as DNA: TGCAGCGTTGTGGGCGGTAGTTGGGGTGAAAAACTGTTTTTT. The encoded protein is CSVVGGSWGEKLFF.

This clonotype showed up many times. The V and J genes are TRBV25-1 and TRBJ2-7; D is undetermined. CDR1 and CDR2 (germline): MGHDK, SYGVNS. V lost 3 bases and J 5 bases, leaving 8 bases between the germline ends. The CDR3 has 12 amino acids. CDR3 nucleotides: TGTGCCAGCAGTGATTTCGGTGACGAGCAGTACTTC. It encodes CASSDFGDEQYF.

This rearrangement joins TRBV18 to TRBJ2-1; 7 positions match TRBD1. The CDR3 sequence is 15 residues long. The ends lost 4 bases at V and 2 bases at J; junction bases unmatched: 5. In germline, CDR1 is KGHSH, CDR2 LQKENI. The CDR3 is CASSLQGTTYNEQFF. The CDR3 DNA follows: TGTGCCAGCTCACTACAGGGGACGACCTACAATGAGCAGTTCTTC. The entire variable domain, with the rest obtained from reference TRBV18 and TRBJ2-1, is as follows: NAGVMQNPRHLVRRRGQEARLRCSPMKGHSHVYWYRQLPEEGLKFMVYLQKENIIDESGMPKERFSAEFPKEGPSILRIQQVVRGDSAAYFCASSLQGTTYNEQFFGPGTRLTVL.

This clonotype was picked up a small number of times. V usage is TRBV7-2 and J usage is TRBJ2-1, with 13 positions matching TRBD2. Germline assignment: CDR1 SGHTA and CDR2 FQGNSA. The CDR3 loop spans 15 amino acids. The V and J ends lost 1 base and 12 bases, in that order; junction bases with no gene match: 6. The CDR3 sequence: CASSLELAGGHSQFF. Here the CDR3 DNA reads TGTGCCAGCAGCTTAGAACTAGCGGGAGGGCATTCGCAGTTCTTC.

In its sample, this clonotype was seen a few times. The chain uses TRBV10-3 and TRBJ1-2; 7 positions match TRBD1. Germline V CDR1 and CDR2: ENHRY, SYGVKD. Trimming removed 4 bases from V and 4 bases from J; junction bases left unmatched: 12. The CDR3 is 16 amino acids. The CDR3 DNA sequence: TGTGCCATCAGTGGGAAAGACAGGGTTAGGTCCTATGGCTACACCTTC. This codes for CAISGKDRVRSYGYTF.

This clonotype was counted many times. The chain has TRBV10-3 and TRBJ2-2; D is undetermined. CDR1 and CDR2 from the germline V gene are ENHRY and SYGVKD. The length of the CDR3 is 12 residues. The ends were cut back, 5 bases at V and 4 bases at J, with 5 bases in the middle. CDR3: CAISSATGELFF. For the CDR3, the DNA is TGTGCCATCAGTTCGGCCACCGGGGAGCTGTTTTTT.

The chain couples TRBV5-4 to TRBJ1-4; 9 nucleotides agree with TRBD1. Trimming cost V 4 bases and J 6 bases; bases outside gene matches: 10. The germline V gene has CDR1 SGHNT and CDR2 YYREEE (reference sequence). The CDR3 sequence is 16 residues long. CDR3 amino acids: CASSRTGVGPHEKLFF. CDR3 sequence (DNA): TGTGCCAGCAGCCGGACAGGGGTTGGCCCCCATGAAAAACTGTTTTTT.

V and J are TRBV5-1 and TRBJ2-1; D gene ambiguous. Germline V lookup: CDR1 SGHRS, CDR2 YFSETQ. The CDR3 covers 18 residues. Between the trimmed V and J ends, which lost 2 bases and 6 bases, there was a span of 24 bases. Here the CDR3 DNA reads TGCGCCAGCAGCTTCAGTTCGCAGAGCGCGTTGCCAGGCAATGAGCAGTTCTTC. As protein: CASSFSSQSALPGNEQFF. Looking up the rest from reference TRBV5-1 and TRBJ2-1 gives the full variable domain: KAGVTQTPRYLIKTRGQQVTLSCSPISGHRSVSWYQQTPGQGLQFLFEYFSETQRNKGNFPGRFSGRQFSNSRSEMNVSTLELGDSALYLCASSFSSQSALPGNEQFFGPGTRLTVL.

There are a few counts of this clonotype. V usage is TRBV28 and J usage is TRBJ2-7; D not certain. In germline, CDR1 is MDHEN, CDR2 SYDVKM. The CDR3 loop spans 12 amino acids. Trimming took off 5 bases at V and 7 bases at J, with 12 bases between the two ends. For the CDR3, the DNA is TGTGCCAGCAGTCCCCAGCCCCGGGAGCAGTACTTC. Translation gives CASSPQPREQYF.

This clonotype was seen a handful of times. V and J are TRBV5-4 and TRBJ2-1; TRBD2 agrees at 9 bases. The germline CDR1 and CDR2 sequences are SGHNT and YYREEE (reference sequence). The CDR3 runs to 15 residues. Trimming at V came to 3 bases and at J to 2 bases, leaving 3 bases not matched to a gene. CDR3 DNA: TGTGCCAGCAGCTATGGACTAGCGACCTACAATGAGCAGTTCTTC. Amino acids: CASSYGLATYNEQFF.

As regards this clonotype: Since a much larger clone is just one base distant, this may be a read error. The genes are TRBV4-3 and TRBJ2-1; TRBD2 matches 11 bases. The CDR3 has 16 amino acids. The germline V gene encodes CDR1 LGHNA and CDR2 YSLEER. Trimming cost V 6 bases and J 9 bases; bases outside gene matches: 13. CDR3: CASRKYLAGGLGEQFF. CDR3 in DNA: TGCGCCAGCAGAAAATACCTAGCGGGAGGTTTGGGTGAGCAGTTCTTC.

This clonotype occurred many times. The chain is built from TRBV3-1 and TRBJ2-4; no clear D gene. The germline gives CDR1 LGHDT, CDR2 YNNKEL (reference sequence). V was trimmed by 3 bases and J by 4 bases, leaving 4 bases between them. This CDR3 comprises 12 residues. The CDR3 region has the DNA TGTGCCAGCAGCCATGAGAAAAACATTCAGTACTTC. Translating gives CASSHEKNIQYF.

The rearrangement uses TRBV30 and TRBJ1-1, with no clear D. The CDR3 covers 11 residues. Per germline, CDR1 GTSNPN and CDR2 SVGIG (reference sequence). V was clipped by 5 bases and J by 2 bases, with 6 bases between them. In DNA, the CDR3 is TGTGCCTGGTGGAGTAACACTGAAGCTTTCTTT. The encoded protein is CAWWSNTEAFF.

The J gene is TRBJ2-4, the V gene TRBV28; TRBD1 matches at 9 bases. The V segment lost 5 bases and the J segment 6 bases; nucleotides outside the gene matches: 5. This CDR3 has 14 residues. Germline CDR1 reads MDHEN; CDR2 reads SYDVKM. This CDR3 reads CASSPRTGVNIQYF. As DNA, the CDR3 is TGTGCCAGCAGTCCCCGGACAGGGGTAAACATTCAGTACTTC.

The table lists this clonotype with a few counts. This chain uses TRBV29-1 with TRBJ2-3; the match to TRBD2 covers 7 bases. This CDR3 is built from 13 residues. Germline CDR1 and CDR2: SQVTM and ANQGSEA. V trimming: 7 bases; J trimming: 0 bases; junction bases outside the gene matches: 4. CDR3: CSGSGLSTDTQYF. The CDR3 region has the DNA TGCAGCGGTTCGGGACTAAGCACAGATACGCAGTATTTT.